The 30 T cell receptor beta chains below come from one sample, sequenced in a study of T cells in narcolepsy. Here immunoSEQ multiplex PCR was the method, and the copy in TCRdb shows in-frame clones only, minus some. The sample has about 34,000 clones; roughly 77% are singletons. Sequenced: memory (CD45RA-) CD4+ T cells from blood. The receptors stem from a human donor in good health.

This chain connects TRBV6-1 to TRBJ1-5; D is unclear. From germline, CDR1 is MNHNS and CDR2 SASEGT. The CDR3 length is 13 residues. V was shortened by 9 bases and J by 3 bases, with 12 bases between the two germline ends. This CDR3 is CASLDGNNQPQHF. CDR3 DNA sequence: TGTGCCAGTCTAGACGGAAACAATCAGCCCCAGCATTTT.

The genes are TRBV18 and TRBJ1-4; TRBD1 is a possible D gene (5 bases). Germline lookup yields CDR1 KGHSH and CDR2 LQKENI. This CDR3 has 16 residues. Trimming stripped 3 bases from V and 0 bases from J, with 11 bases between. The CDR3 sequence: CASSPPGSTTNEKLFF. CDR3 nucleotide sequence: TGTGCCAGCTCACCTCCAGGGAGCACAACTAATGAAAAACTGTTTTTT.

The chain carries TRBV9 and TRBJ2-7; D assignment may be TRBD1 or TRBD2 (5 bases each). V was clipped by 4 bases and J by 4 bases, with 18 bases between them. Germline values: CDR1 SGDLS, CDR2 YYNGEE. The CDR3 spans 15 residues. This CDR3 is CASSRGPSNNYEQYF. In nucleotides, the CDR3 is TGTGCCAGCAGCCGGGGACCTTCCAATAATTACGAGCAGTACTTC.

V gene TRBV6-5 combines with J gene TRBJ1-5, with 7 bases aligning to TRBD1. Germline CDR1 and CDR2: MNHEY and SVGAGI. V was clipped by 6 bases and J by 2 bases; unmatched bases: 7. The length of the CDR3 is 15 residues. CDR3 coding DNA: TGTGCCAGCAGGATCGAGGGGGCGGGCAATCAGCCCCAGCATTTT. Protein: CASRIEGAGNQPQHF.

The gene calls are TRBV5-1 and TRBJ2-1, with D possibly matching TRBD2 (5 bases). V was shortened by 0 bases and J by 5 bases, with 6 bases between the two germline ends. Germline CDR1 and CDR2: SGHRS and YFSETQ. CDR3 size: 13 residues. The CDR3 DNA reads TGCGCCAGCAGCTTGGACGGGAACAATGAGCAGTTCTTC. Translated, it gives CASSLDGNNEQFF.

This chain connects TRBV30 to TRBJ2-7, with TRBD1 matching 7 bases. The V segment lost 1 base and the J segment 2 bases; nucleotides outside the gene matches: 5. Germline V lookup: CDR1 GTSNPN, CDR2 SVGIG (reference sequence). The CDR3 sequence is 14 residues long. CDR3 amino acids: CAWSGQGATYEQYF. The CDR3 DNA follows: TGTGCCTGGAGTGGACAGGGAGCAACCTACGAGCAGTACTTC.

In its sample, this clone was seen once. The chain joins TRBV5-6 to TRBJ2-3, with 8 bases identical to TRBD1. The CDR3 is made up of 16 amino acids. The germline gives CDR1 SGHDT, CDR2 YYEEEE. The J segment lost 7 bases and the V segment lost 3 bases, leaving 13 bases of the junction unmatched. For the CDR3, the DNA is TGTGCCAGCAGCTCGCCCCGGGACAGGCAAATGCATACGCAGTATTTT. Encoded protein: CASSSPRDRQMHTQYF.

J is TRBJ2-5 and V is TRBV7-8, with a tentative D call TRBD2 (6 bases). CDR3 length: 15 residues. CDR1 and CDR2 from the germline V gene are SGHVS and FQNEAQ. Trimming removed 1 base at V and 9 bases at J, with 18 bases between. CDR3 sequence reads: CASSLEGGPEFAQYF. In DNA form, the CDR3 reads TGTGCCAGCAGCTTAGAGGGAGGCCCTGAGTTTGCCCAGTACTTC.

CDR3 region: CASSLEGVAGYTF. DNA for the CDR3: TGTGCCAGCAGCTTAGAAGGGGTGGCTGGCTACACCTTC. The genes are TRBV11-2 and TRBJ1-2, with a weak D call TRBD1 (5 bases). Looked up from germline, CDR1 is SGHAT and CDR2 is FQNNGV. V dropped 0 bases and J dropped 7 bases, with 9 bases sitting between them. This CDR3 is built from 13 residues. Full variable domain (missing parts from reference TRBV11-2 and TRBJ1-2): EAGVAQSPRYKIIEKRQSVAFWCNPISGHATLYWYQQILGQGPKLLIQFQNNGVVDDSQLPKDRFSAERLKGVDSTLKIQPAKLEDSAVYLCASSLEGVAGYTFGSGTRLTVV.

This clone was recorded a few times. J is TRBJ1-4 and V is TRBV5-1, with D uncertain. The CDR3 extends over 15 amino acids. Looked up from germline, CDR1 is SGHRS and CDR2 is YFSETQ. Trimming left V 2 bases short and J 0 bases short, with 8 bases between. As DNA, the CDR3 is TGCGCCAGCAGCTTTGGAAGGGCAACTAATGAAAAACTGTTTTTT. Residues: CASSFGRATNEKLFF.

The J gene is TRBJ1-6, the V gene TRBV6-5; 7 positions match TRBD1. This CDR3 region has 14 residues. V shed 8 bases, J shed 10 bases, and the junction held 11 bases outside the gene matches. Germline assignment: CDR1 MNHEY and CDR2 SVGAGI. The chain's CDR3 is CASSTSTGHSPLHF. DNA of the CDR3: TGTGCCAGCTCTACCTCGACAGGGCACTCACCCCTCCACTTT.

This clone was recorded a few times. The chain recombines TRBV6-5 with TRBJ1-6; 7 bases are a match to TRBD1. Germline CDR1 is MNHEY and CDR2 is SVGAGI. The CDR3 is 14 amino acids. Trimming took 8 bases from V and 5 from J; bases not matched to a gene: 6. The CDR3 DNA is TGTGCCAGCCGGTGGGACAGTCATAATTCACCCCTCCACTTT. Its translation is CASRWDSHNSPLHF.

In this sample, this clone turned up once. V gene TRBV2 combines with J gene TRBJ2-2; D is perhaps TRBD2 (5 bases). Trimming left V 5 bases short and J 7 bases short, with 20 bases between. The CDR3 has 16 residues. Per germline, CDR1 SNHLY and CDR2 FYNNEI. The DNA of the CDR3 is TGTGCCAGCAGTCGAGACATAGGGTATGAGGGCGGGGAGCTGTTTTTT. It translates to CASSRDIGYEGGELFF.

V and J are TRBV6-1 and TRBJ1-4; a possible D gene is TRBD1 (5 bases). There are 14 residues in the CDR3. Germline V gene lookup returns CDR1 MNHNS and CDR2 SASEGT. Trimming removed 5 bases at V and 3 bases at J, with 10 bases between. The CDR3 DNA reads as TGTGCCAGCAGTTCAGGGATAGCTAATGAAAAACTGTTTTTT. As protein: CASSSGIANEKLFF.

The V call is TRBV19, the J call TRBJ1-2; 8 bases fit TRBD1. The ends lost 5 bases at V and 8 bases at J; junction bases unmatched: 13. The CDR3 extends over 15 amino acids. Germline V gene data show CDR1 as LNHDA and CDR2 as SQIVND (reference sequence). CDR3 in DNA: TGTGCCAGTAGTTTTAGGCGAGGGACAGGCTCGGGCTACACCTTC. Its translation is CASSFRRGTGSGYTF.

The J gene is TRBJ2-5, the V gene TRBV19; 8 positions match TRBD2. The CDR3 is 14 amino acids. After removal of 9 bases from V and 4 bases from J, the junction contained 10 bases not matched to a gene. Per the germline V gene, CDR1 is LNHDA and CDR2 is SQIVND (reference sequence). CDR3 protein: CASRKNGGGETQYF. The CDR3 nucleotides are TGTGCCAGCAGGAAAAACGGGGGGGGAGAGACCCAGTACTTC.

The chain carries TRBV11-2 and TRBJ2-7; tentative D call: TRBD1 (6 bases). V was cut by 1 base and J by 5 bases, with 18 bases left in between. The CDR3 totals 16 residues. Germline V gene sequence: CDR1 SGHAT, CDR2 FQNNGV. This chain's CDR3 is CASSLGLQGRVDEQYF. The CDR3 region has the DNA TGTGCCAGCAGCTTAGGTCTACAGGGTAGAGTTGACGAGCAGTACTTC. The full variable domain, completed using reference TRBV11-2 and TRBJ2-7, is EAGVAQSPRYKIIEKRQSVAFWCNPISGHATLYWYQQILGQGPKLLIQFQNNGVVDDSQLPKDRFSAERLKGVDSTLKIQPAKLEDSAVYLCASSLGLQGRVDEQYFGPGTRLTVT.

The chain couples TRBV6-1 to TRBJ2-5; D remains unclear. The J call could be wrong; TRBJ2-7 is a better fit for the DNA end. There are 14 residues in the CDR3. The V gene's germline CDR1 is MNHNS and CDR2 SASEGT. The CDR3 DNA reads TGTGCCAGCAGAGCCCCGGGCAGTTCCTACGAGCAGTACTTC. This gives the protein CASRAPGSSYEQYF.

In DNA form, the CDR3 reads TGTGCCAGCAGCTTAGAGTTCGGCCTCACCGGGGAGCTGTTTTTT. Amino acid sequence: CASSLEFGLTGELFF. V is TRBV11-2 and J is TRBJ2-2, with D hard to call. The germline V gene encodes CDR1 SGHAT and CDR2 FQNNGV. The CDR3 sequence is 15 residues long. V was clipped by 0 bases and J by 4 bases, with 9 bases between them.

This chain joins TRBV5-4 and TRBJ1-1; 7 bases line up with TRBD1. The CDR3 sequence is 15 residues long. From germline, CDR1 is SGHNT and CDR2 YYREEE (reference sequence). The V gene end was trimmed by 4 bases and the J gene end by 1 base; junction bases not matched to a gene: 7. The CDR3: CASSGTGDGNTEAFF. The CDR3 nucleotides are TGTGCCAGCAGCGGTACAGGGGACGGGAACACTGAAGCTTTCTTT.

This chain uses TRBV7-9 with TRBJ1-6; the D is unclear. V was pared by 1 base and J by 18 bases, with 13 bases between. The V gene's germline CDR1 is SEHNR and CDR2 FQNEAQ (reference sequence). This CDR3 has 12 residues. The CDR3 here is CASSLDDLIGHF. The CDR3 nucleotides read TGTGCCAGCAGCTTAGACGATTTAATCGGCCACTTT.

The CDR3 DNA sequence: TGTGCCTGGAGTAGATGGGGGACCGATGAAGCTTTCTTT. Residues: CAWSRWGTDEAFF. The rearrangement joins TRBV30 to TRBJ1-1, with D maybe TRBD1 (5 bases). V gave up 2 bases and J gave up 7 bases, with 14 bases separating them. Per germline, CDR1 GTSNPN and CDR2 SVGIG (reference sequence). The CDR3 has 13 residues.

This chain connects TRBV6-6 to TRBJ2-7; possibly TRBD1 for D (5 bases). V was shortened by 4 bases and J by 4 bases, with 11 bases between the two germline ends. Germline V CDR1 and CDR2: MNHNY, SVGAGI (reference sequence). This CDR3 comprises 13 residues. The CDR3 spells CASSSQGIYEQYF. The CDR3 bases are TGTGCCAGCAGTTCTCAGGGAATATACGAGCAGTACTTC.

The chain couples TRBV6-5 to TRBJ1-5; D might be TRBD1 (5 bases). CDR1 and CDR2 from the germline V gene are MNHEY and SVGAGI. The CDR3 spans 14 residues. V gave up 5 bases and J gave up 7 bases, with 15 bases separating them. For the CDR3, the DNA is TGTGCCAGCAGTGAATGGAGGGGCCCACAGCCCCAGCATTTT. It yields the protein CASSEWRGPQPQHF.

This chain uses TRBV14 with TRBJ2-7; the D is unclear. Trimming stripped 2 bases from V and 4 bases from J, with 6 bases between. The length of the CDR3 is 12 residues. The germline V gene encodes CDR1 SGHDN and CDR2 FVKESK. The CDR3 DNA reads TGTGCCAGCAGCCAATCTCGTTACGAGCAGTACTTC. Translation gives CASSQSRYEQYF.

This clone was detected a few times. V gene TRBV6-1 combines with J gene TRBJ1-5, with D possibly TRBD1 on 5 matching bases. Germline lookup yields CDR1 MNHNS and CDR2 SASEGT. The CDR3 sequence is 16 residues long. Trimming took off 2 bases at V and 1 base at J, with 12 bases between the two ends. As DNA, the CDR3 is TGTGCCAGCAGTGAATGGGGCCTGAGGAGCAATCAGCCCCAGCATTTT. It is translated as CASSEWGLRSNQPQHF.

This clone occurred a few times. The V gene is TRBV19, the J gene TRBJ1-1, with D unclear. The CDR3 runs to 12 residues. The V end lost 6 bases, the J end lost 0 bases, and 5 bases lay between the germline ends. Per the germline V gene, CDR1 is LNHDA and CDR2 is SQIVND (reference sequence). The CDR3: CASSVLNTEAFF. CDR3 in DNA: TGTGCCAGTAGCGTCTTGAACACTGAAGCTTTCTTT.

The CDR3 sequence is CAGQQGSGEKLFF. The CDR3 DNA is TGTGCCGGTCAACAGGGATCGGGGGAAAAACTGTTTTTT. The chain employs TRBV2 and TRBJ1-4; tentative D call: TRBD1 (6 bases). In germline, CDR1 is SNHLY, CDR2 FYNNEI. The length of the CDR3 is 13 residues. V was trimmed by 11 bases and J by 8 bases, leaving 18 bases between them.

This clone showed up just a few times. V is TRBV7-2 and J is TRBJ1-1; D possibly corresponds to TRBD1 (5 bases). The CDR3 covers 13 residues. Germline CDR1 and CDR2: SGHTA and FQGNSA. The V end was cut by 8 bases, the J end by 3 bases, with 13 bases between. The CDR3 here is CASSRGGYTEAFF. CDR3 DNA: TGTGCCAGCTCGCGGGGGGGATACACTGAAGCTTTCTTT.

This clone was counted a single time. The rearrangement links TRBV20-1 to TRBJ2-1; D is uncertain. Trimming pared 0 bases from V and 7 bases from J, leaving 4 bases between. In germline, CDR1 is DFQATT, CDR2 SNEGSKA (reference sequence). The CDR3 extends over 11 amino acids. CDR3 sequence reads: CSARDRNEQFF. The CDR3 region has the DNA TGCAGTGCTAGAGATCGGAATGAGCAGTTCTTC.